This entry is about one T cell receptor (beta chain). Repertoires were generated with immunoSEQ multiplex PCR, while TCRdb's copy carries only in-frame clones and drops some. The data show 46,000 or so clones, 70% to 90% seen once. The data stem from a study of OX40 agonist ivuxolimab in advanced cancers. At the level of the study: Hepatocellular carcinoma, melanoma, renal cell or head and neck cancer affected the dose-escalation patients.

The CDR3 spans 14 residues. The J segment lost 10 bases and the V segment lost 3 bases, leaving 6 bases of the junction unmatched. The V gene's germline CDR1 is ENHRY and CDR2 SYGVKD. This chain links TRBV10-3 with TRBJ1-6; 7 bases match TRBD1. The sample here was CD4+ or CD8+ T cells sorted from blood, taken in a trial of the OX40 agonist ivuxolimab. This TCR was sampled from an adult with an advanced solid tumor such as melanoma, head and neck, liver or kidney cancer. The DNA for the CDR3 is TGTGCCATCAGTGAAGACAGGGAGGTCTCACCCCTCCACTTT. Amino acids: CAISEDREVSPLHF.